Following are 17 T cell receptor beta chains from one sample sequenced in a study of a mutant IDH1 vaccine in newly diagnosed glioma. Time point given: week 5, during vaccination. A 20-mer mutant IDH1 peptide at 300 ug was injected subcutaneously with topical imiquimod. Method: immunoSEQ multiplex PCR; TCRdb's copy keeps in-frame clones and lacks some. The data show 60,000 or so clones, 80% to 90% seen once. The antigens for these receptors are not known. The sequences come from PBMCs, collected from a glioma patient whose treatment included an IDH1 peptide vaccine. The receptors were gathered from a middle-aged woman with glioma.

The chain is built from TRBV4-2 and TRBJ1-2; D gene ambiguous. V gave up 0 bases and J gave up 4 bases, with 12 bases separating them. The germline V gene encodes CDR1 LGHNA and CDR2 YNFKEQ. The CDR3 length is 15 residues. CDR3 bases: TGTGCCAGCAGCCAAGAGAGCATTGAAGGCTATGGCTACACCTTC. It specifies CASSQESIEGYGYTF.

The gene calls are TRBV4-1 and TRBJ2-2; 7 positions match TRBD1. Germline lookup yields CDR1 MGHRA and CDR2 YSYEKL. Trimming at V came to 3 bases and at J to 4 bases, leaving 5 bases not matched to a gene. The CDR3 sequence is 15 residues long. The CDR3 DNA follows: TGCGCCAGCAGCCACCTACAGGGGTTCACCGGGGAGCTGTTTTTT. Translation: CASSHLQGFTGELFF.

The chain is built from TRBV28 and TRBJ1-2; 8 positions match TRBD1. The CDR3 has 14 residues. Germline V gene data show CDR1 as MDHEN and CDR2 as SYDVKM. V dropped 2 bases and J dropped 4; count of bases not matched to a gene: 3. In nucleotides, the CDR3 is TGTGCCAGCAGTTTAACCCAGGGGGCCTATGGCTACACCTTC. This gives the protein CASSLTQGAYGYTF.

Comments on this clone: This sample also contains other DNA sequences that code for the same CDR3. V gene TRBV5-1 combines with J gene TRBJ1-2; tentatively, D is TRBD1 (5 bases). The CDR3 loop spans 14 amino acids. V lost 0 bases and J 6 bases, leaving 12 bases between the germline ends. Germline loops: CDR1 SGHRS, CDR2 YFSETQ. For the CDR3, the DNA is TGCGCCAGCAGCTTGGGGACAAACGTCGATGGCTACACCTTC. Residues: CASSLGTNVDGYTF.

This rearrangement joins TRBV19 to TRBJ2-5, with D tentatively TRBD1 or TRBD2 (6 bases each). The CDR3 sequence is 16 residues long. CDR1 and CDR2 from the germline V gene are LNHDA and SQIVND (reference sequence). V was cut by 3 bases and J by 7 bases, with 21 bases left in between. The CDR3 here is CASSILETGGGGTQYF. CDR3 nucleotides: TGTGCCAGTAGTATTTTGGAAACCGGGGGCGGAGGGACCCAGTACTTC.

V usage is TRBV7-8 and J usage is TRBJ1-5; D unclear. This CDR3 has 13 amino acids. The V end was cut by 0 bases, the J end by 1 base, with 1 base between. The germline gives CDR1 SGHVS, CDR2 FQNEAQ. In DNA form, the CDR3 reads TGTGCCAGCAGCTTAGCAAGCAATCAGCCCCAGCATTTT. Residues: CASSLASNQPQHF.

This chain uses TRBV5-1 with TRBJ2-1, with D hard to call. Looked up from germline, CDR1 is SGHRS and CDR2 is YFSETQ. V was trimmed by 0 bases and J by 2 bases, leaving 9 bases between them. This CDR3 is 15 amino acids long. The CDR3 spells CASSLGNRPYNEQFF. CDR3 bases: TGCGCCAGCAGCTTGGGAAACAGACCCTACAATGAGCAGTTCTTC.

The chain joins TRBV2 to TRBJ1-6; no firm D call. The CDR3 runs to 14 residues. CDR1 is SNHLY, CDR2 FYNNEI, per germline. The ends were cut back, 2 bases at V and 9 bases at J, with 11 bases in the middle. CDR3: CASSEKGLSSPLHF. The CDR3 DNA sequence: TGTGCCAGCAGTGAAAAGGGTCTAAGTTCACCCCTCCACTTT.

In regard to this clone: In the same sample, other DNA sequences code for this CDR3. The CDR3 sequence is CASSISLNTEAFF. The DNA for the CDR3 is TGTGCCAGTAGTATTTCCTTGAACACTGAAGCTTTCTTT. The chain joins TRBV19 to TRBJ1-1; D ambiguous. CDR1 is LNHDA and CDR2 is SQIVND in the germline V gene (reference sequence). V lost 3 bases to trimming and J lost 0 bases, with 5 bases between them. This CDR3 contains 13 residues.

This clone was detected a few times. The V and J genes are TRBV30 and TRBJ1-5, with D perhaps matching TRBD1 (6 bases). Per the germline V gene, CDR1 is GTSNPN and CDR2 is SVGIG (reference sequence). The CDR3 sequence is 13 residues long. Between the trimmed V and J ends, which lost 2 bases and 2 bases, there was a span of 7 bases. In DNA, the CDR3 is TGTGCCTGGAGTCGGACAGGCAATCAGCCCCAGCATTTT. Encoded protein: CAWSRTGNQPQHF.

J is TRBJ2-5 and V is TRBV30; D is tentatively TRBD1 or TRBD2 (6 bases each). Trimming stripped 2 bases from V and 2 bases from J, with 15 bases between. Germline V gives CDR1 GTSNPN, CDR2 SVGIG (reference sequence). The CDR3 covers 15 residues. CDR3 nucleotide sequence: TGTGCCTGGAGTTATCGGGGGCTTGTACAAGAGACCCAGTACTTC. Encoded protein: CAWSYRGLVQETQYF. Supplemented by reference TRBV30 and TRBJ2-5, the full variable domain reads SQTIHQWPATLVQPVGSPLSLECTVEGTSNPNLYWYRQAAGRGLQLLFYSVGIGQISSEVPQNLSASRPQDRQFILSSKKLLLSDSGFYLCAWSYRGLVQETQYFGPGTRLLVL.

This sequence joins TRBV19 and TRBJ2-7, with TRBD2 matching 8 bases. Germline CDR1 and CDR2: LNHDA and SQIVND (reference sequence). This CDR3 has 14 residues. Trimming took 2 bases from V and 4 from J; bases not matched to a gene: 4. The CDR3 region has the DNA TGTGCCAGTAGTATACGGGGGGGGGCTTACGAGCAGTACTTC. Translation gives CASSIRGGAYEQYF.

This chain connects TRBV5-6 to TRBJ2-2, with no clear D. This CDR3 contains 11 residues. Between the trimmed V and J ends, which lost 5 bases and 8 bases, there was a span of 7 bases. Germline V gives CDR1 SGHDT, CDR2 YYEEEE. In DNA, the CDR3 is TGTGCCAGCAGTTTTCGGGGGGAGCTGTTTTTT. Translation: CASSFRGELFF.

This chain links TRBV6-5 with TRBJ2-7; D might be TRBD2 (5 bases). CDR1 is MNHEY and CDR2 is SVGAGI in the germline V gene. The germline V and J ends were trimmed by 2 bases and 7 bases, with 9 bases remaining between them. The CDR3 length is 12 residues. The CDR3 loop reads CASSYRGLEQYF. In DNA, the CDR3 is TGTGCCAGCAGTTACAGAGGGCTAGAGCAGTACTTC.

V usage is TRBV11-3 and J usage is TRBJ2-1, with 9 bases identical to TRBD2. The V gene end was trimmed by 0 bases and the J gene end by 3 bases; junction bases not matched to a gene: 6. The CDR3 is made up of 17 amino acids. Germline CDR1 is SGHNT and CDR2 is YENEEA. The CDR3 DNA reads TGTGCCAGCAGCTTAGAAGGTGGGACTAGCAGCTACAATGAGCAGTTCTTC. Protein sequence: CASSLEGGTSSYNEQFF.

This chain connects TRBV15 to TRBJ1-4, with 9 bases identical to TRBD1. This CDR3 spans 19 amino acids. Per the germline V gene, CDR1 is LNHNV and CDR2 is YYDKDF (reference sequence). J lost 3 bases, V lost 0 bases, and 11 bases had no gene match. The CDR3: CATSRDGGDRVYSNEKLFF. The CDR3 coding sequence is TGTGCCACCAGCAGAGATGGCGGGGACAGGGTCTATTCTAATGAAAAACTGTTTTTT.

The rearrangement uses TRBV4-2 and TRBJ2-3; no firm D call. Trimming shortened V by 0 bases and J by 0 bases, and 13 bases separated the two germline ends. CDR3 length: 17 residues. Looked up from germline, CDR1 is LGHNA and CDR2 is YNFKEQ. The CDR3: CASSQDWQVESTDTQYF. In nucleotides, the CDR3 is TGTGCCAGCAGCCAAGATTGGCAGGTCGAAAGCACAGATACGCAGTATTTT.